This T cell receptor (beta chain) was sequenced for a study of T-cell memory formation after mild COVID-19. On the study more broadly: TCR clusters were mostly donor specific.

This clonotype was counted at least ten times. Its specificity is not known. Overall study results and limits: Whereas later expanders leaned CD4+, clones contracting day 15 to 85 showed a balanced CD4/CD8 makeup. Cross-reactive memory apparently joined, as some responding clones appeared in pre-infection memory.

Trimming pared 3 bases from V and 6 bases from J, leaving 9 bases between. The CDR3 covers 13 residues. With constant-segment primers, 5'RACE yielded cDNA libraries of TCR alpha and TCR beta that carried sample barcodes and UMIs. One entry per CDR3 protein, called by TCRdb with MiXCR from the 5' RACE reads. Altogether 350,000 to 500,000 distinct CDR3 sequences are present, less than 25% being singletons, with the ten largest covering approximately 14%. The TCR sequence derives from an adult woman who had mild COVID-19 (a few samples of this study predate the infection). Cell type and time point are not known. The specimen was PBMCs or a T cell subset sorted from them (not recorded which). The chain links TRBV12-3 or TRBV12-4 to TRBJ1-5, with D tentatively TRBD1 (5 bases). The CDR3 nucleotides are TGTGCCAGCAGTTTGAGGGGTTCTCAGCCCCAGCATTTT. It specifies CASSLRGSQPQHF.